This entry concerns a single TCR beta chain. Its antigen has not been determined. Base quality data are lacking; no much larger clone is found one base away. CDR1 and CDR2 (SGHAT, FQNNGV) derive from the germline V gene. Including cysteine and phenylalanine, the CDR3 has 15 amino acids. Of all the DNA, just the CDR3 is kept, 45 bases in frame from base 1. A distance of 17 bases separates the germline ends of V and J, which lose 5 bases and 4 bases respectively. Sequencing used an Illumina NovaSeq 6000. TCR cDNA was synthesized by 5'RACE template switching, which introduced a universal primer site and unique molecular identifiers. Priming of cDNA synthesis was performed from both the TCR alpha and TCR beta constant segments. Library amplification used two PCR steps, and the second PCR step added sample barcodes and sequencing adapters. Sequencing of the libraries was done on either Illumina HiSeq 2500 (2x100 bp) or NovaSeq (2x150 bp). The authors' pipeline ran thus. Demultiplexing of reads and collapsing into UMI consensus sequences were performed with MIGEC, and V(D)J alignment was carried out with MiXCR. Using edgeR on replicate PBMC samples, clonotypes were called vaccine-responding if FDR was below 0.01 and the log2 fold change was above 5 up to day 15. CD4 or CD8 identity was assigned to each bulk clonotype according to whether the clonotype was present at higher abundance in the sequenced CD4 repertoire or the sequenced CD8 repertoire. TCRdb redid the processing of the public reads, applying fastp at Q25 and MiXCR, and retained in-frame beta chains. Each record represents a unique CDR3 protein, reported with the most common genes and DNA among its rows. These V and J calls are TCRdb output, not the study's own analysis. For this sample the table gives roughly 320,000 distinct CDR3 sequences, of which around 10% were detected only once. The top ten clonotypes cover 3% to 3.5% of the sample.

This sample was included in a study of T cells after yellow fever vaccination (dated by TCRdb to the late 2010s). About the investigation overall: The SMART-Seq v4 Ultra Low Input RNA kit was used to prepare libraries from fractions with low cell numbers. To track T-cell clones before and after primary and booster YFV17D yellow fever vaccination, bulk TCR alpha and beta repertoires were sequenced longitudinally. Two healthy male donors, one aged 18 to 30 and one aged 30 to 40 years, made up the cohort. Blood was drawn at multiple timepoints before and after primary and secondary immunization, with bulk PBMC replicates and cell subsets isolated.

Sample treatment or condition, as interpreted from the label and publication: live attenuated yellow fever vaccine strain. A standard Ficoll-Paque protocol was used to isolate PBMCs from peripheral blood. Dynabeads CD4 and CD8 positive selection kits were used to isolate the CD4 and CD8 T-cell fractions. TriZol was used to extract RNA from bulk PBMCs, from CD4 and CD8 fractions, and from dextramer-positive and dextramer-negative fractions. Results and caveats for the whole study, not just this receptor: Because abundant contaminating clonotypes from the bulk population could be contained in FACS-sorted repertoires, computational filtering was required. Compared with the primary T-cell response, the secondary T-cell response was weaker but faster, peaking on day 5 rather than day 15. A small fraction of clonotypes appeared in both the CD4 and CD8 compartments, likely as a result of convergent recombination. Most clones expanded after primary vaccination (around 96% of CD4 and 88% of CD8) were re-detected after the booster, suggesting that broad memory maintenance occurred. Only a couple of donors were included in the study, so the extent to which the findings can be generalized is limited.

The source was CD4+ T cells sorted from PBMCs, collected 45 days after the yellow fever booster vaccination. The sequence is built from TRBV11-2 and TRBJ1-2; too little of a D gene remains to name it. This receptor was identified in a man younger than 30 who received the YFV17D yellow fever vaccine. In nucleotides, the sequence is TGTGCCAGCAGCGACACGAGGACTGCCCCCTATGGCTACACCTTC. Translated, this is CASSDTRTAPYGYTF.